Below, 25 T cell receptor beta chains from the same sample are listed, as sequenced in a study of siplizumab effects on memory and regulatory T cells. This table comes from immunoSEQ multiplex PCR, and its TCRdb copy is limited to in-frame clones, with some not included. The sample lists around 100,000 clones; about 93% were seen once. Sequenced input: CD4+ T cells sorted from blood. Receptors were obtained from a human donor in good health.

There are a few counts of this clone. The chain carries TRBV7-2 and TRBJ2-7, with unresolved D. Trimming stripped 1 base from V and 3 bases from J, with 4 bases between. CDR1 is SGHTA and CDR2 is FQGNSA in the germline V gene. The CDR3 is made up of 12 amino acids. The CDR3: CASSLVRYEQYF. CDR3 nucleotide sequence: TGTGCCAGCAGCTTAGTGCGCTACGAGCAGTACTTC.

The CDR3: CASVSSRYEQYF. CDR3 DNA: TGTGCCAGCGTGAGCAGTCGCTACGAGCAGTACTTC. This chain uses TRBV7-9 with TRBJ2-7; no reliable D call. The germline CDR1 and CDR2 sequences are SEHNR and FQNEAQ (reference sequence). This CDR3 contains 12 residues. Trimming stripped 8 bases from V and 3 bases from J, with 11 bases between.

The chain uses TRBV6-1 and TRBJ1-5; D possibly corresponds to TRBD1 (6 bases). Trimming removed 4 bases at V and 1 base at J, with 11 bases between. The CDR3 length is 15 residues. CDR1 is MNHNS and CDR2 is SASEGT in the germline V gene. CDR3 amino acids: CASSVGGTSNQPQHF. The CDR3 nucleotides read TGTGCCAGCAGTGTAGGGGGTACAAGCAATCAGCCCCAGCATTTT.

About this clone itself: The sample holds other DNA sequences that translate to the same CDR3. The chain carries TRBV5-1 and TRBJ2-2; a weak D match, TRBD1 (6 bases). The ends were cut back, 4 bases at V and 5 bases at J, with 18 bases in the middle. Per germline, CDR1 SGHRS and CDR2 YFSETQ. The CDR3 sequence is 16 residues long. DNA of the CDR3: TGCGCCAGCAGCGCCCGGGACATCCTAGGAACCGGGGAGCTGTTTTTT. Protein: CASSARDILGTGELFF.

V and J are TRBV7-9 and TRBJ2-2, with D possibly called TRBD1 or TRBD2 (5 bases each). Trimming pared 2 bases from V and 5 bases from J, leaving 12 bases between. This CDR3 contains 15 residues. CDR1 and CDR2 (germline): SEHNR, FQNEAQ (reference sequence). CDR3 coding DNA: TGTGCCAGCAGCTTAATGGGGACCGGGACCGGGGAGCTGTTTTTT. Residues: CASSLMGTGTGELFF. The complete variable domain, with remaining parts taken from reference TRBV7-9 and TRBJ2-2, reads DTGVSQNPRHKITKRGQNVTFRCDPISEHNRLYWYRQTLGQGPEFLTYFQNEAQLEKSRLLSDRFSAERPKGSFSTLEIQRTEQGDSAMYLCASSLMGTGTGELFFGEGSRLTVL.

In DNA, the CDR3 is TGCGCCAGCAGCTCCCCGAGAGGGGAGCAGTACTTC. Translated, it gives CASSSPRGEQYF. V and J are TRBV5-1 and TRBJ2-7; D possibly corresponds to TRBD2 (5 bases). This CDR3 is 12 amino acids long. V lost 3 bases and J lost 7, with 11 bases in between. Germline CDR1 SGHRS, CDR2 YFSETQ.

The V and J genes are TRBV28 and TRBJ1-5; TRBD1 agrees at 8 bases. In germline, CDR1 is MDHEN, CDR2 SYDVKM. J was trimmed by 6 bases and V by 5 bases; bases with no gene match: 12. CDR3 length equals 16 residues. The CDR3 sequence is CASSVYRTGSVQPQHF. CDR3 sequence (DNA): TGTGCCAGCAGTGTATACCGGACAGGGTCGGTTCAGCCCCAGCATTTT.

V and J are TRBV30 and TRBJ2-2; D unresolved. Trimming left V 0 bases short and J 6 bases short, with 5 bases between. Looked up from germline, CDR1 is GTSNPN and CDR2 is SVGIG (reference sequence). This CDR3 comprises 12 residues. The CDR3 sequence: CAWSVLAGELFF. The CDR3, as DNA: TGTGCCTGGAGTGTCCTGGCCGGGGAGCTGTTTTTT.

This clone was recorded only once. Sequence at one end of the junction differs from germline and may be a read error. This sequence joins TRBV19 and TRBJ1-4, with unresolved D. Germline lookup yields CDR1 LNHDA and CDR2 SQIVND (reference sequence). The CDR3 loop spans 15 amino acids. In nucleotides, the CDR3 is TGTGTCAGTAGTATCGCCATGGGTATAGGCGAAAAACTGTTTTTT. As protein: CVSSIAMGIGEKLFF.

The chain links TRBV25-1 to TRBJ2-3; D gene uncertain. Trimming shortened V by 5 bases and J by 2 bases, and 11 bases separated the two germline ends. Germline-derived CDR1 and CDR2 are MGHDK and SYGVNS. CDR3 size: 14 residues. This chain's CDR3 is CASSYRLLTDTQYF. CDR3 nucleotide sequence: TGTGCCAGCAGTTACCGTTTACTCACAGATACGCAGTATTTT.

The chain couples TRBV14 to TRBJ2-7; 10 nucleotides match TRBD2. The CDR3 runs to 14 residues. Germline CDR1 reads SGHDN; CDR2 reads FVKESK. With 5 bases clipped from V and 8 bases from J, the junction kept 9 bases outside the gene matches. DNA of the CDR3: TGTGCCAGCAGCTACCGGACTAGCGGATATAAGCAGTACTTC. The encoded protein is CASSYRTSGYKQYF. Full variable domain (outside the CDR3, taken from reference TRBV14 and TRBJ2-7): EAGVTQFPSHSVIEKGQTVTLRCDPISGHDNLYWYRRVMGKEIKFLLHFVKESKQDESGMPNNRFLAERTGGTYSTLKVQPAELEDSGVYFCASSYRTSGYKQYFGPGTRLTVT.

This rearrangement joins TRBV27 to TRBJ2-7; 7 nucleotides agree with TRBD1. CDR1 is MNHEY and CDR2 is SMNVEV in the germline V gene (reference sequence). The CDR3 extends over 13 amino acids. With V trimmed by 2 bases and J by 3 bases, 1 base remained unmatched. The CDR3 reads CASSLRDSYEQYF. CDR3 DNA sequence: TGTGCCAGCAGTTTACGGGACAGCTACGAGCAGTACTTC.

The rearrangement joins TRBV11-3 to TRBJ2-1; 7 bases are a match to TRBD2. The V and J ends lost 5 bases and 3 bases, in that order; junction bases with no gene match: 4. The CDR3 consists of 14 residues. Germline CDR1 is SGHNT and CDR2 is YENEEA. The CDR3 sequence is CASSPGGSYNEQFF. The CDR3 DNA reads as TGTGCCAGCAGCCCGGGAGGAAGCTACAATGAGCAGTTCTTC. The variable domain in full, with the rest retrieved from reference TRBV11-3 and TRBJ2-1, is EAGVVQSPRYKIIEKKQPVAFWCNPISGHNTLYWYLQNLGQGPELLIRYENEEAVDDSQLPKDRFSAERLKGVDSTLKIQPAELGDSAVYLCASSPGGSYNEQFFGPGTRLTVL.

CDR3 sequence: CASSPGQELNIQYF. DNA of the CDR3: TGTGCCAGCTCACCCGGACAGGAATTAAACATTCAGTACTTC. The J gene is TRBJ2-4, the V gene TRBV18; 7 bases are shared with TRBD1. Germline V gives CDR1 KGHSH, CDR2 LQKENI. J was trimmed by 6 bases and V by 3 bases; bases with no gene match: 5. The CDR3 has 14 amino acids.

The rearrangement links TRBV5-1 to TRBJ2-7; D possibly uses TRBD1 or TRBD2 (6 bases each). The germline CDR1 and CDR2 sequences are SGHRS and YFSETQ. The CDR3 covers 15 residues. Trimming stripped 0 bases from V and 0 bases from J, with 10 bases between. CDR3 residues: CASSLAGGYSYEQYF. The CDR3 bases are TGCGCCAGCAGCTTGGCCGGGGGCTACTCCTACGAGCAGTACTTC.

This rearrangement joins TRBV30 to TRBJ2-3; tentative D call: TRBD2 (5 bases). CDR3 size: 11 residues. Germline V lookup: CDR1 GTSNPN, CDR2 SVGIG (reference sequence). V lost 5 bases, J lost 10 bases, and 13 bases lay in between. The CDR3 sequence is CAWLTPEAQYF. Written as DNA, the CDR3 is TGTGCCTGGTTAACCCCGGAGGCGCAGTATTTT.

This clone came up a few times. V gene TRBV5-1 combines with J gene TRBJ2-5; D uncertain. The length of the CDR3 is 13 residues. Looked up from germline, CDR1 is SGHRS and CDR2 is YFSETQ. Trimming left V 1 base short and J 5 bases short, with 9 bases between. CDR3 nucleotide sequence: TGCGCCAGCAGCTTGTCTGGGTCGGAGACCCAGTACTTC. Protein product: CASSLSGSETQYF.

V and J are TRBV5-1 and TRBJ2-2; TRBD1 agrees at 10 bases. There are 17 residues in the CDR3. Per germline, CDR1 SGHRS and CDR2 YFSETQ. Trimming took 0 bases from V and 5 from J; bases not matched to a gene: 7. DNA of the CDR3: TGCGCCAGCAGCTTGGGACAGGGGGCGCTTGTTACCGGGGAGCTGTTTTTT. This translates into CASSLGQGALVTGELFF.

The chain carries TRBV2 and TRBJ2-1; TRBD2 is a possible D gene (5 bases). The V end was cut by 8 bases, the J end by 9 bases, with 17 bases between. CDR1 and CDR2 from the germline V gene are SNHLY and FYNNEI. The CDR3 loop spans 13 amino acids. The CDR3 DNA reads TGTGCCAGCGTTTGGGGAGCTTTGAGTGAGCAGTTCTTC. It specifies CASVWGALSEQFF.

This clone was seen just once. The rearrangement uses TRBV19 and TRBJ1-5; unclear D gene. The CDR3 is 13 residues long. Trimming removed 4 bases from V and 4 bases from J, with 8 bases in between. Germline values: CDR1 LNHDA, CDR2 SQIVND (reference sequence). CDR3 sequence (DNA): TGTGCCAGTAGTAGCGTAATAAATCAGCCCCAGCATTTT. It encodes CASSSVINQPQHF.

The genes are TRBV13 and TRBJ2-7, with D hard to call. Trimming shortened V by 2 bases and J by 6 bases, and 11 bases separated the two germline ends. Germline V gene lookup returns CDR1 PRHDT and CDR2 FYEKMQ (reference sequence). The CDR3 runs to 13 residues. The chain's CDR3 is CASSLSLNVEQYF. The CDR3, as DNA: TGTGCCAGCAGCTTATCTCTTAATGTCGAGCAGTACTTC. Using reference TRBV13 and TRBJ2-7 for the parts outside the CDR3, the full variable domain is AAGVIQSPRHLIKEKRETATLKCYPIPRHDTVYWYQQGPGQDPQFLISFYEKMQSDKGSIPDRFSAQQFSDYHSELNMSSLELGDSALYFCASSLSLNVEQYFGPGTRLTVT.

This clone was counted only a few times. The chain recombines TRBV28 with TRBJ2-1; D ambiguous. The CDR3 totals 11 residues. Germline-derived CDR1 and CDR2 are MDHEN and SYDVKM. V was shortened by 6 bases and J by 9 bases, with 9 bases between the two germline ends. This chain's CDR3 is CASSRSSEQFF. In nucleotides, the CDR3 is TGTGCCAGCAGCAGATCATCTGAGCAGTTCTTC.

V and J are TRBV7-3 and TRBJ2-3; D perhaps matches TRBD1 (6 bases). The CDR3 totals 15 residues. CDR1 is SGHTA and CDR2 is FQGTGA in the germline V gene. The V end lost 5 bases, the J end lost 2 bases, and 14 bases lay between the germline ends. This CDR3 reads CASSLQGTHTDTQYF. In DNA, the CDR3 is TGTGCCAGCAGCCTCCAGGGGACCCACACAGATACGCAGTATTTT.

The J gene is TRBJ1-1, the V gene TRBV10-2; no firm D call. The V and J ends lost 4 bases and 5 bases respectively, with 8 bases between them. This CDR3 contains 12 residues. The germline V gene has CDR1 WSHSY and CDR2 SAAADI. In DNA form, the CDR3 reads TGCGCCAGCAGTGCCGGACTAACTGAAGCTTTCTTT. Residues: CASSAGLTEAFF.

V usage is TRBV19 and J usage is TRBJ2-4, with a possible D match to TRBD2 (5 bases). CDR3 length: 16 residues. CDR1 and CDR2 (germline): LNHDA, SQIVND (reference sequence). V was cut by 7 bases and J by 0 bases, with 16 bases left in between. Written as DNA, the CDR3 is TGTGCCAGTACGTTCTCGGGGTCACTAGCCAAAAACATTCAGTACTTC. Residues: CASTFSGSLAKNIQYF.